This passage covers 5 T cell receptor beta chains from one sample sequenced in a study of T-cell memory formation after mild COVID-19. A single record per CDR3 protein comes from TCRdb applying MiXCR to the 5' RACE reads. Of 200,000 to 300,000 distinct CDR3 sequences in the sample, roughly 9.4% are singletons; the top ten hold 20% to 25%. The sequenced sample consisted of PBMCs or a T cell subset sorted from them (not recorded which). These receptors originate from a man aged 18 to 29 who had mild COVID-19 (a few samples of this study predate the infection). Cell type and time point are not known.

The table lists this clonotype with a few counts. Written as DNA, the CDR3 is TGTGCCAGCAGTTACCGGGCCGCCTACGAGCAGTACTTC. It encodes CASSYRAAYEQYF. The chain joins TRBV12-3 or TRBV12-4 to TRBJ2-7; D is ambiguous. V was shortened by 4 bases and J by 2 bases, with 9 bases between the two germline ends. This CDR3 is built from 13 residues.

The chain carries TRBV6-2 or TRBV6-3 and TRBJ2-3; 9 nucleotides agree with TRBD1. J gave up 4 bases and V 5 bases, and 10 bases lay outside the gene matches. Germline V gene data show CDR1 as MNHEY and CDR2 as SVGEGT. This CDR3 contains 16 residues. The CDR3 spells CASSRGTGWSADTQYF. The CDR3 bases are TGTGCCAGCAGTCGCGGGACAGGGTGGAGCGCAGATACGCAGTATTTT.

This clonotype was counted at least ten times. This rearrangement joins TRBV27 to TRBJ2-7; the D is unclear. From germline, CDR1 is MNHEY and CDR2 SMNVEV (reference sequence). V was cut by 9 bases and J by 3 bases, with 6 bases left in between. This CDR3 contains 10 residues. This CDR3 reads CARALYEQYF. CDR3 in DNA: TGTGCCAGGGCCCTCTACGAGCAGTACTTC.

There are many counts of this clonotype. The chain couples TRBV12-5 to TRBJ2-5, with 10 nucleotides matching TRBD2. Germline V gene sequence: CDR1 LGHNT, CDR2 FRNRAP. V shed 8 bases, J shed 2 bases, and the junction held 5 bases outside the gene matches. This CDR3 region has 14 residues. CDR3 sequence (DNA): TGTGCTAGTCGGGCTAGCGGGGGTCAAGAGACCCAGTACTTC. It yields the protein CASRASGGQETQYF.

This clonotype was counted between two and nine times. V and J are TRBV4-3 and TRBJ1-2; possible D gene TRBD1, 6 bases. The V gene's germline CDR1 is LGHNA and CDR2 YSLEER. The CDR3 covers 16 residues. V shed 0 bases and J shed 4 bases, with 15 bases lying between them. CDR3 sequence reads: CASSQEGLQGAYGYTF. The CDR3 coding sequence is TGCGCCAGCAGCCAAGAAGGGCTACAGGGAGCCTATGGCTACACCTTC.